This TCR beta chain emerged from a study of T cells in Graves' hyperthyroidism and ophthalmopathy (dated by TCRdb to the late 2010s). As for the study more broadly: A discovery cohort of about 100 patients, approximately 44 with Graves' ophthalmopathy and approximately 57 with stable Graves' hyperthyroidism, was used to find distinguishing TCR V-J signatures. Whether ophthalmopathy could be predicted prospectively was tested in an independent validation cohort made up of roughly 20 hyperthyroidism patients plus 17 patients who later progressed to ophthalmopathy. In roughly six Graves' hyperthyroidism patients, the study also compared T-cell repertoires from thyroid tissue with T-cell repertoires from blood. The paper reports TCR Vbeta CDR3 sequencing of 135 peripheral blood samples: 43 ophthalmopathy, over 70 hyperthyroidism and around 17 progressor patients. Once sampling was done, hyperthyroidism patients were given methimazole at a starting dose of 30 mg daily, whereas ophthalmopathy patients were given high-dose intravenous methylprednisolone. For training and testing, the 100 or so patients in the discovery cohort were randomly divided in a 7:3 ratio.

On this clonotype itself: Its antigen remains unidentified. Base qualities were left out, and no much larger clone turns up one base away.

Study-wide findings and limitations: A 13 V-J signature model separated ophthalmopathy from stable hyperthyroidism, with approximately 87% sensitivity and roughly 81% specificity in cross-validation and 80%/75% in testing. Sample size was not statistically predetermined, and investigators were not blinded to group allocation. Most expanded thyroid clonotypes (frequency above 0.001) were also detected in blood, suggesting blood repertoires may reflect thyroid immune responses. During validation, the model predicted progression to ophthalmopathy a median of around six months ahead of onset, with more than 60% sensitivity and roughly 75% specificity.

Amplification of TCR beta CDR3 regions was carried out from RNA transcripts. The first round of RT-PCR for the TCR CDR3 was performed with the HTBI primer set and the Qiagen OneStep RT-PCR kit. Libraries were constructed in a second round of multiplex PCR, after which size selection and purification were performed. Paired-end sequencing of the libraries was performed with 100 bp reads on an Illumina HiSeq2000. As for the authors' bioinformatics: SOAPnuke was used to process the raw data, removing reads that contained adapters or uncalled bases, had a mean Phred below 15, or lacked an exact match to the constant primer or identifier. High-quality paired reads were merged with COPE v1.2.5, and unique nucleotide sequences were defined as clonotypes. MiTCR v1.1 was used to align clonotypes to the IMGT TRBV, TRBD and TRBJ reference segments. The analysis included only V-J combinations with a frequency above 0.0001, which together covered approximately 99% of the repertoires. The TCS score was defined as the ratio of F50 (clonal expansion) to E x V (chaos), calculated using BLOSUM62-based TCRdist between CDR3 peptides within each V-J. Welch's t-statistics and random forest reduced roughly 540 V-J features to under 15, which were used in a naive Bayes classifier (R e1071). The public reads were run again by TCRdb, first through fastp at Q25 and then through MiXCR, and only productive beta chains were kept. Identical CDR3 protein sequences are pooled into one entry, listed with their most common genes and DNA. TCRdb's processing, not the authors', yielded these V and J calls. Within this sample are some 510,000 distinct CDR3 sequences, with 46% of them counted one time only. The ten largest make up about 7.8% of the sample.

The CDR3 spans 15 residues, from the cysteine through the phenylalanine. The DNA shown is the 45-base CDR3, in frame from base 1. Relative to germline, V is missing 4 bases and J is missing 5 bases, with 10 bases of the junction outside any gene match. Based on the germline V gene, the CDR1 and CDR2 sequences are SGHRS and YFSETQ. Stable Graves' hyperthyroidism was defined as the absence of progression to ophthalmopathy over 18 months of follow-up. The hyperthyroidism patients were between 18 and 65 years old and newly diagnosed, with a disease duration of less than 2 months. Exclusion was applied to patients with uncontrolled infections, other autoimmune diseases, pregnancy or lactation. Diagnoses were established on the basis of clinical symptoms, serum thyroxine and TRAb, thyroid ultrasound, and orbital computed tomography. Trizol reagent was used to extract total RNA, and RNA quality was then checked on an Agilent 2100 Bioanalyzer.

The clonotype comes from a woman in her late teens or twenties with Graves' hyperthyroidism. Donor details come from another sample of the same person, matched by shared clones. The rearranged segments are TRBV5-1 and TRBJ2-7, with TRBD1 identical over 9 junction bases. The sequenced sample consisted of peripheral blood or thyroid tissue (not recorded which). The DNA is as follows: TGCGCCAGCAGCCGGTCGGGACAGGGAGGCAACGAGCAGTACTTC. Its protein product is CASSRSGQGGNEQYF.